The rows below give T cell receptor beta chains drawn from one sample of a study of blood T cell repertoires in COVID-19. Repertoires were generated with immunoSEQ multiplex PCR, while TCRdb's copy carries only in-frame clones and drops some. The sample yields roughly 150,000 clones, around 85% seen once. Material: peripheral blood. The receptor set was obtained from a woman older than 75 with COVID-19, enrolled during active disease. Both conserved end residues are part of each CDR3. Each record gives: V gene, D gene, CDR3 protein. A D gene is named only where the DNA matches it firmly.

>TRBV19|-
CASSIVLASIETQYF
>TRBV9|TRBD2
CASSVAPGGSTEQYF
>TRBV6-1|-
CASSEAPGGASGNTIYF
>TRBV4-2|-
CASSQDLLMSSYNEQFF
>TRBV10-3|TRBD1
CAISVTRGQGYGYTF
>TRBV2|-
CASKSGGGNTEAFF
>TRBV19|-
CASSTRAETGHRGYGYTF
>TRBV5-1|TRBD1
CASSIQGNEKLFF
>TRBV5-1|-
CASSWDPGGTDTQYF
>TRBV19|-
CASSRREQAINEKLFF
>TRBV5-1|-
CASRTTGIRTPDAGLNGYTF
>TRBV19|-
CASNALRGQPQHF
>TRBV19|-
CASSMDGPWRKLFF
>TRBV6-5|TRBD1
CASSPYRGGLVAQHF
>TRBV29-1|TRBD2
CSNSGGEQFF
>TRBV5-1|TRBD2
CASSLAAIAGGYNEQFF
>TRBV7-9|TRBD1
CASSFGSGTGTYEQYF
>TRBV5-1|TRBD1
CASSLRQGGDGYTF
>TRBV10-3|-
CAISEWTDRGYTF
>TRBV5-5|TRBD1
CASSWGQGTNTIYF
>TRBV20-1|-
CSASDGGEETQYF
>TRBV28|TRBD1
CAIRELQTGGTEAFF
>TRBV7-2|TRBD1
CANARGPEQFF
>TRBV12-3/TRBV12-4|-
CASRRATDTQYF
>TRBV18|TRBD2
CASSPTGGDLRETQYF
>TRBV7-9|TRBD1
CASSPKDRRGAFF
>TRBV3-1/TRBV3-2|TRBD2
CASSLVAGLTNEQFF
>TRBV6-5|TRBD1
CASSQGQGAYNEQFF
>TRBV6-6|TRBD2
CASSQPPGRGNTGELFF
>TRBV12-3/TRBV12-4|TRBD2
CASSRRGGETQYF
>TRBV19|TRBD1
CASDLGGVNQPQHF
>TRBV7-2|TRBD1
CASSIPGQGAPDTQYF
>TRBV3-1/TRBV3-2|-
CASSQVLTGLAYEQYF
>TRBV3-1/TRBV3-2|-
CAPARMEQETQYF
>TRBV19|-
CASSSVNTEAFF
>TRBV9|TRBD1
CASSDTGGLSPLHF
>TRBV7-5|-
CVRSSLASGRQIYNEQFF
>TRBV5-1|TRBD1
CASSPGTGVVSPLHF
>TRBV10-3|-
CAIRGAMNTEAFF
>TRBV12-3/TRBV12-4|-
CASSQQVRAFF
>TRBV11-2|TRBD1
CASSSMGQNEKLFF
>TRBV3-1/TRBV3-2|-
CASSSVERVSMIF
>TRBV27|-
CASRQGRNTGELFF
>TRBV27|-
CASRLRVDYGYTF
>TRBV4-2|-
CASSRGLSITDTQYF
>TRBV3-1/TRBV3-2|TRBD2
CASTHGGAQYF
>TRBV5-1|-
CASTEGSGRTEAFF
>TRBV5-1|TRBD1
CASSTGQGSEKLFF
>TRBV28|-
CASTLSAEAFF
>TRBV4-1|TRBD2
CASSQGLAGTYEQYF
>TRBV10-3|TRBD1
CAISDGTGMFYEQYF
>TRBV9|-
CASSVESGGNTIYF
>TRBV7-9|TRBD2
CASRPPGGTGGNEQFF
>TRBV29-1|-
CSVVSGGTEAFF